A single sample is the source of the 21 T cell receptor beta chains below, sequenced in a study of T cell responses to AZD1222 COVID-19 vaccine. The method was immunoSEQ multiplex PCR; TCRdb's version includes in-frame clones alone and lacks a portion of them. The sample carries around 200,000 clones, 85% to 95% recorded once. Sample: peripheral blood, taken 28 days after the second dose of the MenACWY control vaccine. These receptors were obtained from an adult who received the MenACWY meningococcal vaccine as a control.

This chain connects TRBV5-1 to TRBJ1-1; 9 bases are a match to TRBD1. This CDR3 spans 13 amino acids. Per the germline V gene, CDR1 is SGHRS and CDR2 is YFSETQ. V shed 3 bases, J shed 4 bases, and the junction held 1 base outside the gene matches. The CDR3 nucleotides read TGCGCCAGCAGCTCGGACAGGGGCACTGAAGCTTTCTTT. Its protein is CASSSDRGTEAFF.

J is TRBJ1-1 and V is TRBV7-2; unclear D gene. Germline values: CDR1 SGHTA, CDR2 FQGNSA. The V and J ends lost 2 bases and 9 bases respectively, with 13 bases between them. The CDR3 loop spans 13 amino acids. The CDR3 sequence: CASSLISALQAFF. The DNA of the CDR3 is TGTGCCAGCAGCTTAATATCGGCCCTCCAAGCTTTCTTT.

In its sample, this clone was seen a few times. The chain recombines TRBV3-1 (or the pseudogene TRBV3-2) with TRBJ2-2, with 9 bases identical to TRBD2. Germline assignment: CDR1 LGHDT and CDR2 YNNKEL (reference sequence). This CDR3 spans 16 amino acids. J gave up 4 bases and V 4 bases, and 7 bases lay outside the gene matches. CDR3 region: CASSRYRTSVTGELFF. CDR3 nucleotide sequence: TGTGCCAGCAGCCGTTATAGGACTAGCGTCACCGGGGAGCTGTTTTTT.

CDR3 in amino acids: CVGQGEMNTEAFF. The DNA for the CDR3 is TGTGTTGGACAGGGGGAAATGAACACTGAAGCTTTCTTT. J is TRBJ1-1 and V is TRBV2; 10 positions agree with TRBD1. This CDR3 has 13 residues. Germline lookup yields CDR1 SNHLY and CDR2 FYNNEI.

The chain links TRBV5-1 to TRBJ1-1, with D hard to call. The V end lost 4 bases, the J end lost 5 bases, and 21 bases lay between the germline ends. The CDR3 is 16 residues long. Germline V gives CDR1 SGHRS, CDR2 YFSETQ. In DNA form, the CDR3 reads TGCGCCAGCAGCCCTTGGGGTTCGGGCGGAGCGACTGAAGCTTTCTTT. Protein sequence: CASSPWGSGGATEAFF.

The rearrangement links TRBV28 to TRBJ2-5; tentatively, D is TRBD1 or TRBD2 (5 bases each). Germline V gene lookup returns CDR1 MDHEN and CDR2 SYDVKM. This CDR3 is built from 15 residues. Trimming cost V 6 bases and J 1 base, with 15 bases left between them. The CDR3 loop reads CASRQPGTAQETQYF. In DNA, the CDR3 is TGTGCCAGCAGGCAACCCGGGACGGCCCAAGAGACCCAGTACTTC.

The chain couples TRBV11-3 to TRBJ2-1, with D possibly TRBD2 on 7 matching bases. In germline, CDR1 is SGHNT, CDR2 YENEEA. This CDR3 comprises 14 residues. V gave up 5 bases and J gave up 9 bases, with 17 bases separating them. The CDR3 protein is CASSPPGGPREQFF. In nucleotides, the CDR3 is TGTGCCAGCAGCCCACCGGGGGGCCCCCGTGAGCAGTTCTTC.

This clone appeared a single time. The genes are TRBV2 and TRBJ2-1; D is possibly TRBD2 (5 bases). Deletions cut 2 bases from V and 6 bases from J, with 8 bases between. CDR1 and CDR2 from the germline V gene are SNHLY and FYNNEI. The CDR3 loop spans 13 amino acids. The CDR3 nucleotides read TGTGCCAGCAGTGAAAAGGGAGTCAATGAGCAGTTCTTC. Its protein is CASSEKGVNEQFF.

CDR3 sequence: CASSQEPLGVSGNTIYF. For the CDR3, the DNA is TGCGCCAGCAGCCAGGAGCCCTTGGGGGTCTCTGGAAACACCATATATTTT. The rearrangement uses TRBV4-3 and TRBJ1-3, with D maybe TRBD1 (5 bases). This CDR3 has 17 residues. Germline assignment: CDR1 LGHNA and CDR2 YSLEER. Trimming removed 3 bases at V and 0 bases at J, with 15 bases between.

The DNA of the CDR3 is TGTGCCTGGAGTACTCCAGGGACTGGAAACACCATATATTTT. This translates into CAWSTPGTGNTIYF. V usage is TRBV30 and J usage is TRBJ1-3; a weak D match, TRBD1 (5 bases). Trimming stripped 2 bases from V and 2 bases from J, with 10 bases between. Per germline, CDR1 GTSNPN and CDR2 SVGIG (reference sequence). The CDR3 loop spans 14 amino acids.

The V call is TRBV7-9, the J call TRBJ1-1, with D unresolved. The CDR3 sequence is 13 residues long. V lost 5 bases, J lost 1 base, and 8 bases lay in between. Germline V CDR1 and CDR2: SEHNR, FQNEAQ (reference sequence). In DNA form, the CDR3 reads TGTGCCAGCAGCCAAGGTGGGAACACTGAAGCTTTCTTT. Protein product: CASSQGGNTEAFF.

V usage is TRBV18 and J usage is TRBJ2-2; D gene unclear. Germline V gene data show CDR1 as KGHSH and CDR2 as LQKENI. The CDR3 spans 13 residues. V shed 5 bases and J shed 0 bases, with 4 bases lying between them. The CDR3 loop reads CASSFTNTGELFF. The CDR3 DNA is TGTGCCAGCTCATTCACGAACACCGGGGAGCTGTTTTTT.

The CDR3 DNA reads as TGTGCCAGCAGTTACTCGATCCGGGACAACAATCAGCCCCAGCATTTT. Translation: CASSYSIRDNNQPQHF. The chain employs TRBV6-2 or TRBV6-3 and TRBJ1-5; perhaps TRBD1 as D (6 bases). This CDR3 has 16 residues. Trimming removed 0 bases at V and 3 bases at J, with 12 bases between. The germline V gene has CDR1 MNHEY and CDR2 SVGEGT.

The chain couples TRBV2 to TRBJ2-1; D remains unclear. This CDR3 comprises 13 residues. Trimming took 1 base from V and 4 from J, leaving 5 bases between them. Germline values: CDR1 SNHLY, CDR2 FYNNEI. The CDR3 region is CASSEETYNEQFF. As DNA, the CDR3 is TGTGCCAGCAGTGAAGAGACGTACAATGAGCAGTTCTTC.

The V gene is TRBV5-1, the J gene TRBJ2-1; D is uncertain. Germline V gene sequence: CDR1 SGHRS, CDR2 YFSETQ. There are 16 residues in the CDR3. Trimming stripped 2 bases from V and 1 base from J, with 13 bases between. The CDR3 DNA sequence: TGCGCCAGCAGCTTAGTACAGCGCACATCCTACAATGAGCAGTTCTTC. Its translation is CASSLVQRTSYNEQFF.

This chain links TRBV6-5 with TRBJ1-5; D is possibly TRBD1 (6 bases). Trimming left V 6 bases short and J 7 bases short, with 19 bases between. From germline, CDR1 is MNHEY and CDR2 SVGAGI. This CDR3 region has 15 residues. CDR3 coding DNA: TGTGCCAGCAGCACGGGGGCTGGGAACGGGCAGCCCCAGCATTTT. Translated: CASSTGAGNGQPQHF.

The rearrangement links TRBV5-1 to TRBJ1-1; the match to TRBD1 covers 9 bases. The germline V gene has CDR1 SGHRS and CDR2 YFSETQ. This CDR3 region has 14 residues. V trimming: 3 bases; J trimming: 5 bases; junction bases outside the gene matches: 5. Written as DNA, the CDR3 is TGCGCCAGCAGCTGGGGACAGGGTATGACTGAAGCTTTCTTT. Translation: CASSWGQGMTEAFF.

This clone was detected only once. The chain uses TRBV7-2 and TRBJ2-7; maybe TRBD2 (5 bases). The CDR3 loop spans 14 amino acids. CDR1 is SGHTA and CDR2 is FQGNSA in the germline V gene. V gave up 6 bases and J gave up 5 bases, with 17 bases separating them. Here the CDR3 DNA reads TGTGCCAGCAGTTACAGTGGAAGGGAGAACGAGCAGTACTTC. This translates into CASSYSGRENEQYF. The variable domain in full, with the rest retrieved from reference TRBV7-2 and TRBJ2-7, is GAGVSQSPSNKVTEKGKDVELRCDPISGHTALYWYRQSLGQGLEFLIYFQGNSAPDKSGLPSDRFSAERTGGSVSTLTIQRTQQEDSAVYLCASSYSGRENEQYFGPGTRLTVT.

This chain uses TRBV7-8 with TRBJ1-1; D remains ambiguous. V was pared by 5 bases and J by 3 bases, with 4 bases between. The germline CDR1 and CDR2 sequences are SGHVS and FQNEAQ. The CDR3 runs to 11 residues. CDR3 loop: CASSHDTEAFF. CDR3 nucleotides: TGTGCCAGCAGCCACGACACTGAAGCTTTCTTT.

The gene calls are TRBV4-2 and TRBJ2-3; D possibly corresponds to TRBD2 (5 bases). Germline loops: CDR1 LGHNA, CDR2 YNFKEQ. V was shortened by 1 base and J by 4 bases, with 9 bases between the two germline ends. The CDR3 consists of 14 residues. The CDR3 DNA is TGTGCCAGCAGCCAAGTAGGGAGTCCAGATACGCAGTATTTT. Amino acids: CASSQVGSPDTQYF.

This chain links TRBV5-1 with TRBJ2-3; 8 bases map to TRBD2. V gave up 4 bases and J gave up 6 bases; unmatched junction bases: 10. This CDR3 contains 15 residues. CDR1 and CDR2 (germline): SGHRS, YFSETQ. DNA for the CDR3: TGCGCCAGCAGCCCCGCGGGCGGGGGGAAGGATACGCAGTATTTT. Its translation is CASSPAGGGKDTQYF.